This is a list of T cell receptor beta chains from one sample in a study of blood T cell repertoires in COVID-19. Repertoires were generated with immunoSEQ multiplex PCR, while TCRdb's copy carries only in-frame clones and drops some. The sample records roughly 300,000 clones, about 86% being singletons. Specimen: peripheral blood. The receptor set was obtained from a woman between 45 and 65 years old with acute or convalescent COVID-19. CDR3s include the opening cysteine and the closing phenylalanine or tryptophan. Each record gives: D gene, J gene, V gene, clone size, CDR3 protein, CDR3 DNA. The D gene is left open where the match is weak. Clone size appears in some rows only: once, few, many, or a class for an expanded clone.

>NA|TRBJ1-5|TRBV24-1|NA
CATSGRGPLHQPQHF
TGTGCCACCAGTGGGCGGGGGCCGTTGCATCAGCCCCAGCATTTT
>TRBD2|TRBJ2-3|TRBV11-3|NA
CASSSVTSASTDTQYF
TGTGCCAGCAGCTCCGTGACTAGCGCCTCTACAGATACGCAGTATTTT
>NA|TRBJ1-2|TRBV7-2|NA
CASSLGTPFNYGYTF
TGTGCCAGCAGTCTCGGGACACCCTTTAACTATGGCTACACCTTC
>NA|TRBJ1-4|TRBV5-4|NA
CASSSGKGNEKLFF
TGTGCCAGCAGCTCGGGGAAAGGGAATGAAAAACTGTTTTTT
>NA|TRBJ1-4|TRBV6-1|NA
CASSERSGSTNEKLFF
TGTGCCAGCAGTGAGAGATCAGGTTCAACTAATGAAAAACTGTTTTTT
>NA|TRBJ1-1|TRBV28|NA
CASSLSGANTEAFF
TGTGCCAGCAGTTTATCTGGGGCGAACACTGAAGCTTTCTTT
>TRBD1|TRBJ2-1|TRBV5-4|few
CASSSGGYSSYNEQFF
TGTGCCAGCAGCTCAGGGGGTTATAGCTCCTACAATGAGCAGTTCTTC
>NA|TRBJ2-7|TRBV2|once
CASSDRVGAYEQYF
TGTGCCAGCAGTGATCGGGTCGGGGCCTACGAGCAGTACTTC
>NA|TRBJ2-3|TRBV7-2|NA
CASLRGTAGLDTQYF
TGTGCCAGCCTCCGAGGCACGGCGGGCTTGGATACGCAGTATTTT
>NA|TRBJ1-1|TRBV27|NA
CASSLSRNTEAFF
TGTGCCAGCAGTTTATCTAGGAACACTGAAGCTTTCTTT
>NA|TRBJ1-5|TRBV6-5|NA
CASSSGNSNQPQHF
TGTGCCAGCAGTTCAGGGAATAGCAATCAGCCCCAGCATTTT
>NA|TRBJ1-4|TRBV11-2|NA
CASSFGQGAEKLFF
TGTGCCAGCAGCTTCGGCCAGGGCGCTGAAAAACTGTTTTTT
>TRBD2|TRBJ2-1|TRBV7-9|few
CASSPGLEYNEQFF
TGTGCCAGCAGCCCTGGACTAGAGTACAATGAGCAGTTCTTC
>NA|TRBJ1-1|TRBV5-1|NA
CASSLVGQDTEAFF
TGCGCCAGCAGCTTGGTGGGACAAGACACTGAAGCTTTCTTT
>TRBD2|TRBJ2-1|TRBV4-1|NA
CASSQSSGKYNEQFF
TGCGCCAGCAGCCAATCTAGCGGAAAGTACAATGAGCAGTTCTTC
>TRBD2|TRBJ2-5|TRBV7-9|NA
CASSLGTSAETQYF
TGTGCCAGCAGCCTGGGGACTAGCGCAGAGACCCAGTACTTC
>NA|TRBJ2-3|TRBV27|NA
CASSQTTDTQYF
TGTGCCAGCAGTCAAACAACAGATACGCAGTATTTT
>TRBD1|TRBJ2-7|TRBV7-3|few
CASSTNRGYEQYF
TGTGCCAGCAGCACGAACAGGGGTTACGAGCAGTACTTC
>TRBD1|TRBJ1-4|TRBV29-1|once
CSVALTGGENEKLFF
TGCAGCGTTGCCTTGACAGGGGGCGAAAATGAAAAACTGTTTTTT
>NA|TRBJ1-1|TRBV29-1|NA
CSVEGWGVDTEAFF
TGCAGCGTTGAGGGTTGGGGGGTGGACACTGAAGCTTTCTTT
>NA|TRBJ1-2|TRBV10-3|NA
CAISGERNYGYTF
TGTGCCATCAGTGGAGAGCGGAACTATGGCTACACCTTC
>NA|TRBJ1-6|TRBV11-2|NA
CASSLGGGSPLHF
TGTGCCAGCAGCTTAGGCGGGGGTTCACCCCTCCACTTT
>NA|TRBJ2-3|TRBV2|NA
CASSPLDTQYF
TGTGCCAGCAGCCCTTTAGATACGCAGTATTTT
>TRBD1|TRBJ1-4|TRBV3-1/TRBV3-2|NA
CASSQVGTVNEKLFF
TGTGCCAGCAGCCAAGTTGGGACAGTCAATGAAAAACTGTTTTTT
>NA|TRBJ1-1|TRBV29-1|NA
CSVVRGEGKAFF
TGCAGCGTTGTTAGGGGGGAGGGGAAAGCTTTCTTT